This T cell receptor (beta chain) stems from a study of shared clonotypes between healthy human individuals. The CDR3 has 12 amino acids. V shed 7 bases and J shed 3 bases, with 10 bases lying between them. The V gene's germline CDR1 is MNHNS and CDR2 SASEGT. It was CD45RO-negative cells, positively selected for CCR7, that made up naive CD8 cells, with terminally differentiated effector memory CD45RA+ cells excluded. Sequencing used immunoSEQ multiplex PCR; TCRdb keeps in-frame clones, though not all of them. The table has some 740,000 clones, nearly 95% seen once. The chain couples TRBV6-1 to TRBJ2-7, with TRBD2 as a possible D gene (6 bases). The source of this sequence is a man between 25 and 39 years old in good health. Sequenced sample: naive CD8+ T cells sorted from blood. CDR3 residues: CASTGSGYEQYF. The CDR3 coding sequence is TGTGCCAGCACCGGTAGCGGCTACGAGCAGTACTTC.